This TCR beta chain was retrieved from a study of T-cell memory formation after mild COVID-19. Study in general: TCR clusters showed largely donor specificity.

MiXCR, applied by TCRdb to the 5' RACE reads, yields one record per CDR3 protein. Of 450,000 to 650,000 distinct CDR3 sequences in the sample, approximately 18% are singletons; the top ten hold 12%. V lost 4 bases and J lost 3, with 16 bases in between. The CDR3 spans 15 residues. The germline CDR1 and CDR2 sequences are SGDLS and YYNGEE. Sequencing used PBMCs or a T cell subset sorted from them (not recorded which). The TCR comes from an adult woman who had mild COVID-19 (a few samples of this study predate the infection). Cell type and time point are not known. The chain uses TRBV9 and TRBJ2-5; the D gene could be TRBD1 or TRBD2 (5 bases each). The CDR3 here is CASSLNAVGEETQYF. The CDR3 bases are TGTGCCAGCAGCCTCAACGCGGTGGGGGAAGAGACCCAGTACTTC.